These 32 T cell receptor beta chains were all obtained from the same sample, sequenced in a study of blood T cell repertoires in COVID-19. Clones were sequenced by immunoSEQ multiplex PCR, and TCRdb holds only the in-frame ones, with some missing. The data hold under 85,000 clones, with about 83% observed a single time. The sequenced sample was peripheral blood. The source is a man aged 45-65 years with acute or convalescent COVID-19.

Worth noting for this clone: This sample includes further DNA sequences coding for the same CDR3. This chain links TRBV6-5 with TRBJ1-1, with D possibly matching TRBD1 (6 bases). CDR1 and CDR2 (germline): MNHEY, SVGAGI. The CDR3 is 13 amino acids. The V end was cut by 5 bases, the J end by 1 base, with 8 bases between. The CDR3 sequence: CASSPTGNTEAFF. CDR3 nucleotide sequence: TGTGCCAGCAGTCCGACAGGGAACACTGAAGCTTTCTTT.

The chain couples TRBV5-6 to TRBJ2-1; a possible D gene is TRBD2 (5 bases). CDR1 and CDR2 from the germline V gene are SGHDT and YYEEEE. The CDR3 is 16 amino acids. V was shortened by 5 bases and J by 6 bases, with 21 bases between the two germline ends. The chain's CDR3 is CASSKLGPPLGNEQFF. The CDR3 nucleotides are TGTGCCAGCAGTAAACTAGGACCGCCTCTTGGCAATGAGCAGTTCTTC.

The rearrangement joins TRBV1 to TRBJ2-1; TRBD2 reflects the table's D call only, with no check against the DNA. TRBV1 is listed as a pseudogene. CDR3 length: 16 amino acids. CDR3 DNA: TGCACCAGCAGTAGTAGCGGCCGTGGCTCCTACAATGAGCAGTTCTTC. Its protein is CTSSSSGRGSYNEQFF.

The chain joins TRBV5-6 to TRBJ2-5, with 7 bases that match TRBD2. After removal of 5 bases from V and 4 bases from J, the junction contained 11 bases not matched to a gene. The CDR3 extends over 15 amino acids. Germline V gene data show CDR1 as SGHDT and CDR2 as YYEEEE. The DNA of the CDR3 is TGTGCCAGCAGGCCTCCTAGCGGCGCTGGAGAGACCCAGTACTTC. It encodes CASRPPSGAGETQYF.

The rearrangement links TRBV6-2 or TRBV6-3 to TRBJ2-6; perhaps TRBD2 as D (6 bases). The CDR3 length is 17 residues. Per the germline V gene, CDR1 is MNHEY and CDR2 is SVGEGT. Trimming took 2 bases from V and 2 from J, leaving 13 bases between them. The CDR3 nucleotides read TGTGCCAGCAGTTACGGGACCGGCGGGGCTGGGGCCAACGTCCTGACTTTC. Residues: CASSYGTGGAGANVLTF.

This clone was detected only once. The chain couples TRBV24-1 to TRBJ2-5; D possibly corresponds to TRBD2 (5 bases). Per germline, CDR1 KGHDR and CDR2 SFDVKD. This CDR3 contains 14 residues. V was trimmed by 2 bases and J by 5 bases, leaving 11 bases between them. CDR3 in DNA: TGTGCCACCAGTGATTCGAGGGCCACGGAGACCCAGTACTTC. This sequence encodes CATSDSRATETQYF.

The chain has TRBV4-3 and TRBJ2-5; TRBD2 matches 12 bases. The CDR3 length is 18 residues. The junction had 6 bases not matched to a gene; V was cut back by 1 base and J by 0 bases. Germline CDR1 is LGHNA and CDR2 is YSLEER. CDR3 DNA: TGCGCCAGCAGCCAAGTAGCACTAGCGGGGGGCTACCAAGAGACCCAGTACTTC. Translating it yields CASSQVALAGGYQETQYF.

J is TRBJ2-2 and V is TRBV24-1; maybe TRBD1 (6 bases). The germline V gene encodes CDR1 KGHDR and CDR2 SFDVKD. The CDR3 has 13 residues. V was shortened by 10 bases and J by 0 bases, with 8 bases between the two germline ends. CDR3 sequence (DNA): TGTGCCACAAGGGACACGAACACCGGGGAGCTGTTTTTT. Translation: CATRDTNTGELFF.

Here the CDR3 DNA reads TGTGCCAGTAGTATCGGTTTCCCAAACAATCAGCCCCAGCATTTT. Its protein is CASSIGFPNNQPQHF. The chain recombines TRBV19 with TRBJ1-5; no reliable D call. This CDR3 region has 15 residues. CDR1 is LNHDA and CDR2 is SQIVND in the germline V gene (reference sequence). Trimming removed 3 bases from V and 3 bases from J, with 12 bases in between.

V is TRBV9 and J is TRBJ1-2; no clear D. CDR3 length: 15 amino acids. CDR1 and CDR2 (germline): SGDLS, YYNGEE. Deletions cut 4 bases from V and 4 bases from J, with 17 bases between. DNA for the CDR3: TGTGCCAGCAGCAGCAGTCTTAGGAGGGTCTATGGCTACACCTTC. The encoded protein is CASSSSLRRVYGYTF.

This sequence joins TRBV19 and TRBJ1-2; TRBD1 matches 8 bases. This CDR3 comprises 14 residues. The J segment lost 9 bases and the V segment lost 6 bases, leaving 12 bases of the junction unmatched. CDR1 is LNHDA, CDR2 SQIVND, per germline (reference sequence). As DNA, the CDR3 is TGTGCCAGTAGAAACACGGGGCGACAGGGGAGCTACACCTTC. Translation gives CASRNTGRQGSYTF.

The chain has TRBV19 and TRBJ1-4; D remains ambiguous. CDR3 size: 16 residues. The germline V gene has CDR1 LNHDA and CDR2 SQIVND (reference sequence). V lost 6 bases and J lost 0, with 14 bases in between. The CDR3 region has the DNA TGTGCCAGTAGGAACAAATTAAGCGCAACTAATGAAAAACTGTTTTTT. It specifies CASRNKLSATNEKLFF. Full variable domain (remainder filled in from reference TRBV19 and TRBJ1-4): DGGITQSPKYLFRKEGQNVTLSCEQNLNHDAMYWYRQDPGQGLRLIYYSQIVNDFQKGDIAEGYSVSREKKESFPLTVTSAQKNPTAFYLCASRNKLSATNEKLFFGSGTQLSVL.

The chain links TRBV18 to TRBJ1-1; a weak D match, TRBD1 (5 bases). CDR1 KGHSH and CDR2 LQKENI come from the germline V gene. The CDR3 sequence is 14 residues long. V shed 4 bases and J shed 1 base, with 10 bases lying between them. The CDR3 nucleotides read TGTGCCAGCTCACTACAGGACAAGAACACTGAAGCTTTCTTT. This sequence encodes CASSLQDKNTEAFF.

This clone was found a few times. V is TRBV5-4 and J is TRBJ2-7; no clear D gene. The CDR3 loop spans 13 amino acids. In germline, CDR1 is SGHNT, CDR2 YYREEE (reference sequence). Trimming took off 0 bases at V and 1 base at J, with 5 bases between the two ends. The CDR3 region is CASSLAGSYEQYF. The CDR3, as DNA: TGTGCCAGCAGCTTGGCGGGTTCCTACGAGCAGTACTTC.

The chain joins TRBV27 to TRBJ2-7, with TRBD2 matching over 13 bases. Per the germline V gene, CDR1 is MNHEY and CDR2 is SMNVEV (reference sequence). The CDR3 totals 16 residues. V was clipped by 1 base and J by 7 bases; unmatched bases: 7. The CDR3 protein is CASSLYGLAGEGEQYF. CDR3 sequence (DNA): TGTGCCAGCAGTTTATACGGACTAGCGGGAGAGGGTGAGCAGTACTTC.

The CDR3 is CASSLGGVNTEAFF. CDR3 nucleotides: TGTGCCAGCAGCTTAGGCGGGGTTAACACTGAAGCTTTCTTT. The chain combines TRBV11-3 with TRBJ1-1; D is unclear. Germline CDR1 SGHNT, CDR2 YENEEA. Trimming shortened V by 1 base and J by 2 bases, and 8 bases separated the two germline ends. The CDR3 sequence is 14 residues long.

This clone was picked up a small number of times. The chain employs TRBV11-3 and TRBJ2-1, with TRBD2 matching 13 bases. Trimming took 3 bases from V and 4 from J; bases not matched to a gene: 6. This CDR3 spans 17 amino acids. CDR1 and CDR2 from the germline V gene are SGHNT and YENEEA. In DNA, the CDR3 is TGTGCCAGCAGCTTTCGACTAGCGGGAGGTTCGTACAATGAGCAGTTCTTC. Protein product: CASSFRLAGGSYNEQFF.

The chain is built from TRBV5-3 and TRBJ2-7; D might be TRBD2 (6 bases). TRBV5-3 is annotated as an ORF whose role is uncertain. The CDR3 has 16 residues. V gave up 4 bases and J gave up 2 bases, with 19 bases separating them. CDR3 bases: TGTGCCAGAAGCGAGGGCTGTGGGCGGGGACCCTACGAGCAGTACTTC. The encoded protein is CARSEGCGRGPYEQYF.

The V gene is TRBV16, the J gene TRBJ2-7; D is perhaps TRBD1 (6 bases). Germline CDR1 is KGHSY and CDR2 is FQNENV. The CDR3 totals 16 residues. V was trimmed by 5 bases and J by 0 bases, leaving 17 bases between them. The CDR3 reads CASSGPLGANSYEQYF. The CDR3 DNA reads TGTGCCAGCAGCGGCCCTTTGGGGGCGAACTCCTACGAGCAGTACTTC.

The V and J genes are TRBV27 and TRBJ2-7; 8 bases are shared with TRBD1. Germline loops: CDR1 MNHEY, CDR2 SMNVEV (reference sequence). This CDR3 has 14 residues. Losses at the gene ends were 2 bases for V and 3 bases for J; bases not matched to a gene: 3. The CDR3 protein is CASSLRTGIYEQYF. CDR3 nucleotides: TGTGCCAGCAGTTTAAGGACAGGGATCTACGAGCAGTACTTC.

The chain couples TRBV2 to TRBJ1-3; D gene uncertain. This CDR3 contains 15 residues. V was clipped by 4 bases and J by 3 bases, with 13 bases between them. Germline CDR1 reads SNHLY; CDR2 reads FYNNEI. CDR3 sequence (DNA): TGTGCCAGCAGTGGAGGGCAGACACTTGGAAACACCATATATTTT. Translation: CASSGGQTLGNTIYF.

This chain links TRBV19 with TRBJ1-2, with 7 bases identical to TRBD1. CDR3 length equals 12 residues. CDR1 and CDR2 (germline): LNHDA, SQIVND (reference sequence). The V and J ends lost 8 bases and 8 bases, in that order; junction bases with no gene match: 8. The CDR3 DNA is TGTGCCAGTTGGGGACAGCGACTAGGCTACACCTTC. Translation gives CASWGQRLGYTF.

The J gene is TRBJ1-6, the V gene TRBV23-1, with D possibly matching TRBD1 (5 bases). TRBV23-1 qualifies as an ORF whose function is uncertain. Trimming took off 0 bases at V and 9 bases at J, with 12 bases between the two ends. The CDR3 contains 15 residues. CDR3 residues: CASSQSSEGSSPLHF. DNA of the CDR3: TGCGCCAGCAGTCAATCGTCGGAGGGGTCTTCACCCCTCCACTTT.

The chain employs TRBV10-3 and TRBJ1-6; 9 bases fit TRBD1. The CDR3 contains 15 residues. The V gene's germline CDR1 is ENHRY and CDR2 SYGVKD. V lost 0 bases and J lost 9; bases outside the gene matches: 3. The CDR3: CAISESDRGSSPLHF. CDR3 nucleotide sequence: TGTGCCATCAGTGAGTCGGACAGGGGAAGTTCACCCCTCCACTTT.

A few counts support this clone. The rearrangement uses TRBV30 and TRBJ1-1, with 11 bases that match TRBD1. CDR1 and CDR2 from the germline V gene are GTSNPN and SVGIG (reference sequence). The CDR3 consists of 19 residues. V lost 0 bases to trimming and J lost 5 bases; unmatched junction nucleotides: 17. As DNA, the CDR3 is TGTGCCTGGAGTGTCTACCCCGGGGACAGGGGGAGGTTGGTGACTGAAGCTTTCTTT. The encoded protein is CAWSVYPGDRGRLVTEAFF. The whole variable domain, remainder taken from reference TRBV30 and TRBJ1-1, is SQTIHQWPATLVQPVGSPLSLECTVEGTSNPNLYWYRQAAGRGLQLLFYSVGIGQISSEVPQNLSASRPQDRQFILSSKKLLLSDSGFYLCAWSVYPGDRGRLVTEAFFGQGTRLTVV.

The gene calls are TRBV12-3 or TRBV12-4 and TRBJ2-7; a possible D gene is TRBD1 (5 bases). This CDR3 spans 13 amino acids. V lost 5 bases and J 5 bases, leaving 13 bases between the germline ends. CDR3 amino acids: CASSRGWGDEQYF. The DNA for the CDR3 is TGTGCCAGCAGTAGGGGCTGGGGCGACGAGCAGTACTTC.

This chain connects TRBV5-1 to TRBJ1-5; TRBD1 might be the D (6 bases). Germline V gene sequence: CDR1 SGHRS, CDR2 YFSETQ. The CDR3 is 16 amino acids. Between the trimmed V and J ends, which lost 2 bases and 1 base, there was a span of 13 bases. As DNA, the CDR3 is TGCGCCAGCAGCTTAGGGGAGGGGGACAGCAATCAGCCCCAGCATTTT. As protein: CASSLGEGDSNQPQHF.

The chain couples TRBV5-6 to TRBJ1-1; TRBD1 aligns across 8 bases. The CDR3 extends over 15 amino acids. The germline CDR1 and CDR2 sequences are SGHDT and YYEEEE. The ends lost 4 bases at V and 2 bases at J; junction bases unmatched: 7. The CDR3 protein is CASSIPGQGNTEAFF. The CDR3 region has the DNA TGTGCCAGCAGCATTCCCGGACAGGGTAACACTGAAGCTTTCTTT.

The V and J genes are TRBV28 and TRBJ1-2; no reliable D call. The CDR3 has 11 residues. CDR1 and CDR2 from the germline V gene are MDHEN and SYDVKM. V lost 7 bases and J lost 2, with 5 bases in between. Here the CDR3 DNA reads TGTGCCAGCATGGAGAACTATGGCTACACCTTC. Translation gives CASMENYGYTF.

V gene TRBV13 combines with J gene TRBJ2-2; D not resolved. Per the germline V gene, CDR1 is PRHDT and CDR2 is FYEKMQ (reference sequence). The CDR3 has 14 residues. With 3 bases removed from V and 5 bases from J, the gap between germline ends came to 10 bases. The CDR3 DNA sequence: TGTGCCAGCAGCTTGAACTTTCAAACCGGGGAGCTGTTTTTT. This codes for CASSLNFQTGELFF. Complete variable domain (other parts from reference TRBV13 and TRBJ2-2): AAGVIQSPRHLIKEKRETATLKCYPIPRHDTVYWYQQGPGQDPQFLISFYEKMQSDKGSIPDRFSAQQFSDYHSELNMSSLELGDSALYFCASSLNFQTGELFFGEGSRLTVL.

The chain carries TRBV5-1 and TRBJ2-7; 8 positions agree with TRBD2. The CDR3 extends over 16 amino acids. V shed 0 bases and J 2 bases; nucleotides not matched to a gene: 7. The germline V gene encodes CDR1 SGHRS and CDR2 YFSETQ. The CDR3 region has the DNA TGCGCCAGCAGCTTGGCCACACTAGCGGAAACCTACGAGCAGTACTTC. This codes for CASSLATLAETYEQYF.

The V call is TRBV5-1, the J call TRBJ1-2; 7 positions agree with TRBD1. Germline V gene data show CDR1 as SGHRS and CDR2 as YFSETQ. V lost 3 bases and J lost 4; bases outside the gene matches: 3. This CDR3 contains 13 residues. DNA for the CDR3: TGCGCCAGCAGCTCGACAGGGACCTATGGCTACACCTTC. Translation gives CASSSTGTYGYTF.